These 26 T cell receptor beta chains originate from one sample sequenced in a study of blood T cell repertoires in COVID-19. Using immunoSEQ multiplex PCR, the repertoire was profiled, and TCRdb retains in-frame clones only, with some absent. This table holds fewer than 400,000 clones, 85% found once. What was sequenced was peripheral blood. The receptors stem from a woman aged 18-29 years with acute or convalescent COVID-19.

J is TRBJ1-4 and V is TRBV19; 9 bases agree with TRBD1. The CDR3 consists of 15 residues. CDR1 is LNHDA and CDR2 is SQIVND in the germline V gene (reference sequence). V lost 7 bases and J lost 4; bases outside the gene matches: 7. CDR3: CASMSWDRDNEKLFF. The DNA for the CDR3 is TGTGCCAGTATGAGCTGGGACAGGGATAATGAAAAACTGTTTTTT.

The chain joins TRBV28 to TRBJ2-2, with 8 bases aligning to TRBD1. Germline V gives CDR1 MDHEN, CDR2 SYDVKM. The length of the CDR3 is 18 residues. With 8 bases clipped from V and 0 bases from J, the junction kept 14 bases outside the gene matches. CDR3 sequence (DNA): TGTGCCAGCCGAACGGACAGGGTGATCTTTTCGAACACCGGGGAGCTGTTTTTT. It codes for CASRTDRVIFSNTGELFF.

This clone was counted only a few times. The same CDR3 also results from other DNA sequences found in this sample. The gene calls are TRBV6-1 and TRBJ1-1; maybe TRBD1 (5 bases). V lost 2 bases, J lost 1 base, and 8 bases lay in between. Germline V gene data show CDR1 as MNHNS and CDR2 as SASEGT. There are 14 residues in the CDR3. The CDR3 sequence is CASSERGRNTEAFF. The CDR3 DNA is TGTGCCAGCAGTGAAAGGGGCCGGAACACTGAAGCTTTCTTT.

This rearrangement joins TRBV4-1 to TRBJ1-2; maybe TRBD1 (6 bases). V dropped 6 bases and J dropped 6 bases, with 20 bases sitting between them. CDR3 length: 15 residues. Germline V lookup: CDR1 MGHRA, CDR2 YSYEKL. CDR3 coding DNA: TGCGCCAGCAGTCCGTCGGTGAGGGGGAGAGATGGCTACACCTTC. The encoded protein is CASSPSVRGRDGYTF.

The rearrangement links TRBV7-9 to TRBJ1-3, with D tentatively TRBD1 (5 bases). Trimming left V 8 bases short and J 7 bases short, with 12 bases between. Germline-derived CDR1 and CDR2 are SEHNR and FQNEAQ (reference sequence). The CDR3 length is 12 residues. In DNA, the CDR3 is TGTGCCAGCTCCGAGACAGCCAACACCATATATTTT. It is translated as CASSETANTIYF.

This chain uses TRBV27 with TRBJ1-4; D ambiguous. V shed 3 bases and J shed 7 bases, with 12 bases lying between them. Germline CDR1 MNHEY, CDR2 SMNVEV (reference sequence). This CDR3 has 14 residues. This CDR3 is CASSFGVRGEKLFF. In DNA, the CDR3 is TGTGCCAGCAGTTTTGGGGTTCGGGGTGAAAAACTGTTTTTT.

The J gene is TRBJ1-2, the V gene TRBV7-9, with D perhaps matching TRBD1 (5 bases). With 10 bases removed from V and 4 bases from J, the gap between germline ends came to 16 bases. Germline V CDR1 and CDR2: SEHNR, FQNEAQ (reference sequence). This CDR3 spans 13 amino acids. The DNA of the CDR3 is TGTGCCACCCCGGGGGGGTTCGGCTATGGCTACACCTTC. This gives the protein CATPGGFGYGYTF.

V usage is TRBV7-2 and J usage is TRBJ2-1; maybe TRBD2 (6 bases). Trimming stripped 5 bases from V and 5 bases from J, with 16 bases between. CDR1 is SGHTA and CDR2 is FQGNSA in the germline V gene. This CDR3 contains 15 residues. DNA of the CDR3: TGTGCCAGCAGCCCAACCGGGACTTACCACAATGAGCAGTTCTTC. This sequence encodes CASSPTGTYHNEQFF.

V usage is TRBV6-5 and J usage is TRBJ1-1; D may be TRBD1 (6 bases). The CDR3 totals 13 residues. Trimming removed 8 bases at V and 2 bases at J, with 12 bases between. Germline CDR1 and CDR2: MNHEY and SVGAGI. CDR3 DNA sequence: TGTGCCAGCGGGACATTGAGAAACACTGAAGCTTTCTTT. Translated, it gives CASGTLRNTEAFF.

The CDR3 coding sequence is TGTGCCACCAGTGATCACCGGGACAGGGGGCTCGGGGAGCTGTTTTTT. Residues: CATSDHRDRGLGELFF. The J gene is TRBJ2-2, the V gene TRBV24-1, with 12 bases identical to TRBD1. The V gene end was trimmed by 3 bases and the J gene end by 7 bases; junction bases not matched to a gene: 5. The germline V gene has CDR1 KGHDR and CDR2 SFDVKD. The CDR3 runs 16 residues.

The rearrangement uses TRBV30 and TRBJ1-6; D perhaps matches TRBD1 (6 bases). V lost 5 bases and J lost 7, with 18 bases in between. From germline, CDR1 is GTSNPN and CDR2 SVGIG (reference sequence). The CDR3 sequence is 15 residues long. The CDR3 here is CAWDLPARGNSPLHF. The CDR3 bases are TGTGCCTGGGACCTACCTGCGAGGGGGAATTCACCCCTCCACTTT. Filled out from reference TRBV30 and TRBJ1-6, the complete variable domain reads SQTIHQWPATLVQPVGSPLSLECTVEGTSNPNLYWYRQAAGRGLQLLFYSVGIGQISSEVPQNLSASRPQDRQFILSSKKLLLSDSGFYLCAWDLPARGNSPLHFGNGTRLTVT.

The chain couples TRBV5-1 to TRBJ2-1, with 9 bases identical to TRBD2. Per germline, CDR1 SGHRS and CDR2 YFSETQ. V lost 4 bases, J lost 6 bases, and 8 bases stayed unmatched. This CDR3 comprises 15 residues. CDR3 sequence (DNA): TGCGCCAGCAGCCGTAATCCGGGACTAGCCAATGAGCAGTTCTTC. This encodes CASSRNPGLANEQFF.

V gene TRBV5-1 combines with J gene TRBJ1-1; 7 bases fit TRBD1. Trimming at V came to 6 bases and at J to 0 bases, leaving 8 bases not matched to a gene. This CDR3 contains 15 residues. CDR1 and CDR2 (germline): SGHRS, YFSETQ. CDR3 DNA sequence: TGCGCCAGCATGACAGGGATGGGGATGAACACTGAAGCTTTCTTT. This gives the protein CASMTGMGMNTEAFF.

This clone was found a few times. The chain recombines TRBV19 with TRBJ2-7, with 7 bases matching TRBD2. The germline CDR1 and CDR2 sequences are LNHDA and SQIVND (reference sequence). This CDR3 is 16 amino acids long. The V and J ends lost 4 bases and 0 bases, in that order; junction bases with no gene match: 9. The CDR3 DNA sequence: TGTGCCAGTAGTAACTCGAGACTAGCAGCCTCCTACGAGCAGTACTTC. This sequence encodes CASSNSRLAASYEQYF.

V gene TRBV9 combines with J gene TRBJ1-2; D is possibly TRBD1 (5 bases). CDR1 is SGDLS and CDR2 is YYNGEE in the germline V gene. Trimming removed 0 bases at V and 0 bases at J, with 9 bases between. The CDR3 contains 15 residues. CDR3 sequence: CASSVEPGPNYGYTF. DNA of the CDR3: TGTGCCAGCAGCGTAGAACCAGGGCCTAACTATGGCTACACCTTC.

The chain joins TRBV19 to TRBJ1-1; 10 bases line up with TRBD1. In germline, CDR1 is LNHDA, CDR2 SQIVND (reference sequence). This CDR3 region has 14 residues. J lost 5 bases, V lost 6 bases, and 6 bases had no gene match. The CDR3 DNA reads as TGTGCCAGTAGCACGGGACAGGGGAGAACTGAAGCTTTCTTT. This sequence encodes CASSTGQGRTEAFF.

This chain connects TRBV5-4 to TRBJ1-2, with a weak D call TRBD1 (6 bases). The length of the CDR3 is 16 residues. Between the trimmed V and J ends, which lost 4 bases and 0 bases, there was a span of 16 bases. The germline V gene has CDR1 SGHNT and CDR2 YYREEE (reference sequence). As DNA, the CDR3 is TGTGCCAGCAGCACCGGAGGCCAGGGGACTAACTATGGCTACACCTTC. As protein: CASSTGGQGTNYGYTF.

The chain combines TRBV18 with TRBJ1-2; possible D gene TRBD1, 5 bases. The V end lost 3 bases, the J end lost 6 bases, and 17 bases lay between the germline ends. This CDR3 region has 15 residues. Germline V gene sequence: CDR1 KGHSH, CDR2 LQKENI. The CDR3, as DNA: TGTGCCAGCTCACCGAGGTCCGAGACAGAGAATGGCTACACCTTC. The encoded protein is CASSPRSETENGYTF.

The V gene is TRBV18, the J gene TRBJ1-1; D unresolved. V lost 2 bases, J lost 2 bases, and 21 bases lay in between. The CDR3 runs to 18 residues. Germline CDR1 reads KGHSH; CDR2 reads LQKENI. Here the CDR3 reads CASSPFTIGREVNTEAFF. Written as DNA, the CDR3 is TGTGCCAGCTCACCATTCACAATTGGACGGGAGGTAAACACTGAAGCTTTCTTT.

V and J are TRBV28 and TRBJ1-2; D may be TRBD1 (5 bases). The CDR3 loop spans 15 amino acids. CDR1 and CDR2 (germline): MDHEN, SYDVKM. With 1 base removed from V and 4 bases from J, the gap between germline ends came to 13 bases. CDR3 sequence: CASSLSTDKSYGYTF. CDR3 bases: TGTGCCAGCAGTTTATCGACAGATAAATCCTATGGCTACACCTTC.

This clone was seen once. The chain couples TRBV10-1 to TRBJ2-1; 10 bases line up with TRBD2. Losses at the gene ends were 4 bases for V and 7 bases for J; bases not matched to a gene: 7. Germline V gives CDR1 WNHNN, CDR2 SYGVQD (reference sequence). This CDR3 comprises 15 residues. This CDR3 reads CASSGQRGGRNEQFF. CDR3 DNA: TGCGCCAGCAGTGGTCAGCGGGGGGGCCGGAATGAGCAGTTCTTC.

V gene TRBV28 combines with J gene TRBJ2-2, with D hard to call. V was pared by 4 bases and J by 8 bases, with 14 bases between. CDR3 length: 14 amino acids. Germline lookup yields CDR1 MDHEN and CDR2 SYDVKM. The CDR3 is CASSSPLDLGELFF. The CDR3 DNA reads TGTGCCAGCAGTTCCCCCCTAGATCTAGGGGAGCTGTTTTTT.

The chain links TRBV6-5 to TRBJ1-1; D gene uncertain. Germline-derived CDR1 and CDR2 are MNHEY and SVGAGI. This CDR3 is 15 amino acids long. V was cut by 0 bases and J by 5 bases, with 13 bases left in between. CDR3 nucleotide sequence: TGTGCCAGCAGTTACTCGTATCCGGCGAGGACTGAAGCTTTCTTT. As protein: CASSYSYPARTEAFF.

V is TRBV29-1 and J is TRBJ1-6; TRBD1 matches 10 bases. V lost 4 bases and J lost 6; bases outside the gene matches: 0. Germline assignment: CDR1 SQVTM and CDR2 ANQGSEA. The CDR3 length is 13 residues. The DNA of the CDR3 is TGCAGCGTTGGGACAGGGGGTAATTCACCCCTCCACTTT. Its protein product is CSVGTGGNSPLHF.

This chain joins TRBV28 and TRBJ1-5; D is possibly TRBD1 (5 bases). The CDR3 runs to 16 residues. CDR1 is MDHEN and CDR2 is SYDVKM in the germline V gene. V was cut by 8 bases and J by 4 bases, with 21 bases left in between. The CDR3 protein is CASSPGGLESNQPQHF. Here the CDR3 DNA reads TGTGCCAGCTCCCCGGGGGGGTTGGAGTCAAATCAGCCCCAGCATTTT.

This sequence joins TRBV7-2 and TRBJ1-6, with TRBD1 as a possible D gene (6 bases). Germline V gene data show CDR1 as SGHTA and CDR2 as FQGNSA. V gave up 4 bases and J gave up 7 bases, with 17 bases separating them. The length of the CDR3 is 16 residues. The CDR3: CASSSDRTFPNSPLHF. The CDR3 nucleotides are TGTGCCAGCAGCTCAGACAGGACCTTTCCCAATTCACCCCTCCACTTT.